This T cell receptor beta chain was observed in a study of blood T cell repertoires in COVID-19. Study-level information: The study drew acute and convalescent COVID-19 samples from the United States, Italy and Spain.

The protocol was immunoSEQ multiplex PCR, while the TCRdb copy is restricted to in-frame clones and leaves out a portion. The data contain about 300,000 clones, roughly 90% of them singletons. The source of this sequence is a woman aged 30 to 39 with COVID-19, enrolled during active disease. Sequencing was performed on peripheral blood.

The CDR3 spells CASRAGQGIRTEAFF. Here the CDR3 DNA reads TGTGCCAGCAGAGCGGGACAGGGGATTAGAACTGAAGCTTTCTTT. The rearrangement uses TRBV2 and TRBJ1-1; TRBD1 matches at 10 bases. Germline CDR1 is SNHLY and CDR2 is FYNNEI. V was clipped by 6 bases and J by 5 bases; unmatched bases: 9. The CDR3 runs to 15 residues.